This TCR beta chain was sequenced in a study of OX40 agonist ivuxolimab in advanced cancers. Sampling of blood occurred at baseline, cycle 4 day 1, and cycle 7 day 1. Overall study findings and caveats: Some nonresponders also had low normalized T-cell clonal expansion.

Germline CDR1 is SGHTA and CDR2 is FQGNSA. The CDR3 is made up of 15 amino acids. The V end lost 1 base, the J end lost 1 base, and 10 bases lay between the germline ends. The protocol was immunoSEQ multiplex PCR, while the TCRdb copy is restricted to in-frame clones and leaves out a portion. The table records roughly 80,000 clones, about 92% of them present only once. To note about this clone: What it binds is not known.

The source is an adult with an advanced solid tumor such as melanoma, head and neck, liver or kidney cancer. The chain combines TRBV7-2 with TRBJ1-1; D is uncertain. The sample consisted of CD4+ or CD8+ T cells sorted from blood, taken in a trial of the OX40 agonist ivuxolimab. This CDR3 reads CASSLEGPGNTEAFF. In nucleotides, the CDR3 is TGTGCCAGCAGCTTAGAAGGGCCGGGGAACACTGAAGCTTTCTTT. Drawing the rest from reference TRBV7-2 and TRBJ1-1, the complete variable domain is GAGVSQSPSNKVTEKGKDVELRCDPISGHTALYWYRQSLGQGLEFLIYFQGNSAPDKSGLPSDRFSAERTGGSVSTLTIQRTQQEDSAVYLCASSLEGPGNTEAFFGQGTRLTVV.